Described below is a single T cell receptor beta chain sequence and its context. Its antigen remains undetermined. One base away there is no much larger clone; base qualities are not given. This specimen comes from a study of blood T cell repertoires in COVID-19 (TCRdb year 2020). For the study in its entirety: Collaborator samples came from the United States, Italy and Spain and covered acute and convalescent phases of COVID-19. A freely available public database, intended as a resource for researchers studying the immune response to SARS-CoV-2, is where the repertoires were released. A de-identified subject ID, COVID-19 status, age in years and sex were almost always included in the sample metadata. The material from the prospective study consisted of cDNA or gDNA derived from T cells, B-cell-depleted T cells, or PBMCs. Samples were obtained from the ongoing ImmuneRACE study (first 160 participants) and from about 1,300 subjects provided by 6 global collaborators. Subjects who had been exposed to COVID-19, were actively infected with it, or had recovered from it provided the deeply sampled blood TCRbeta repertoires that made up the dataset. Where available, HLA class I and class II types were obtained from metadata supplied by the sample provider rather than from assay-based typing.

The paper as a whole reports these results and caveats: Clinical and demographic metadata were provided uncurated, with the amount varying by source and participant.

Each collaborating institution followed its own protocols to collect whole blood in K2EDTA tubes. Collaborator samples were shipped for TCRbeta analysis as frozen whole blood, isolated PBMCs, or DNA extracted from either sample type. CDR3 length: 13 amino acids, cysteine to phenylalanine. The DNA shown is the 39-base CDR3, in frame from base 1. The V and J ends are trimmed by 8 bases and 3 bases, leaving 8 bases between them. Sequences MRHNA (CDR1) and SNTAGT (CDR2) are obtained from the germline V gene. TCRbeta CDR3 regions were amplified from genomic DNA using the immunoSEQ Assay, a bias-controlled multiplex PCR. The paper's processing steps were these. The number of nucleated cells in each sample was estimated from the amplification of reference gene primers within the assay. Sequence reads were collapsed and filtered to measure the absolute abundance of every unique TCRbeta CDR3 rearrangement. Productive Simpson clonality was computed per sample as the square root of Simpson's diversity index over productive rearrangements. Entries here come from immuneACCESS through TCRdb and include only in-frame sequences with V and J called. Some clones fail to appear in such tables; in the studies checked, an unresolved V gene covers under half of the shortfall, and the cause of the remainder is unknown. V and J calls and clone size come straight from that table; D and trimming were deduced from the DNA. This sample gives some 310,000 clones in total; around 87% of them show up just once. The ten largest clones add up to 1% of the sample.

The receptor chain draws on TRBV6-4 and TRBJ1-6; TRBD1 is possibly the D segment (5 matching bases). The sequenced sample consisted of peripheral blood. The TCR originated in a man in his fifties with active or convalescent COVID-19. The CDR3 is CASRQNYNSPLHF. In nucleotide form, the sequence is TGTGCCAGCCGACAGAACTATAATTCACCCCTCCACTTT.